Detailed here is one T cell receptor (beta chain). In terms of age and location, participants ranged from roughly 18 to 100 years and lived in about 25 US areas. Two negative PCRs, clearance, or symptom resolution characterized the recovered Cohort 3 donors. The sample originates from a study of blood T cell repertoires in COVID-19. V was clipped by 1 base and J by 4 bases, with 13 bases between them. CDR1 is KGHSH and CDR2 is LQKENI in the germline V gene. This CDR3 has 15 amino acids. Per the original methods: Reference gene primers were amplified, and this amplification served to estimate nucleated cell counts. Sequencing was performed with immunoSEQ multiplex PCR; in TCRdb, only in-frame clones are kept and a portion is missing. Clonal size and the V and J genes are those of that table, whereas D and trimming came from the DNA. The sample has more than 400,000 clones; about nine tenths are singletons.

The chain uses TRBV18 and TRBJ1-1, with unresolved D. The source is a young man who had recovered from COVID-19. Material: PBMCs or T cells enriched from blood (not recorded which). The CDR3 sequence is CASSPQELRGTEAFF. The CDR3 nucleotides are TGTGCCAGCTCACCACAGGAGTTACGGGGCACTGAAGCTTTCTTT.